A selection of T cell receptor beta chains follows, all from one sample in a study of cytomegalovirus exposure and HLA in healthy donors. TCRdb's copy holds only in-frame clones and misses some; the assay was immunoSEQ multiplex PCR. This sample has over 95,000 clones, with 82% found just once. Sample: PBMCs. These receptors were taken from a woman in her late teens or twenties in good health and CMV-seronegative. Each CDR3 is given with its conserved first and last residue.

J,length,V,CDR3
NA,16,TRBV5-4,CASSPWTSGNSYEQYF
TRBJ1-5,14,TRBV6-1,CASREYTGNWPQHF
TRBJ1-2,14,TRBV12-2,CASRCCRGSKGYTF
TRBJ1-5,14,TRBV28,CASSTGTGVQPQHF
TRBJ2-2,17,TRBV5-4,CASSLGALAGDTGELFF
TRBJ1-1,15,TRBV11-3,CASSPRQGRYTEAFF
TRBJ2-3,14,TRBV11-2,CASSLGRATDTQYF
TRBJ2-7,19,TRBV28,CASSPQAGVAGGLTYEQYF
TRBJ2-1,15,TRBV6-5,CASSYSNSLVHEQFF
TRBJ2-4,17,TRBV5-6,CASSLAKARLAKNIQYF
TRBJ2-3,15,TRBV7-2,CASSLGGVFSDTQYF
TRBJ2-5,16,TRBV27,CASSPRGSGIQETQYF
TRBJ1-2,17,TRBV5-4,CASSPAVGTGAYYGYTF
TRBJ1-2,13,TRBV19,CASMKGAERGYTF
TRBJ1-1,17,TRBV15,CATSHTTGTPMGTEAFF
TRBJ2-2,16,TRBV5-6,CASSLYSGGHTGELFF
TRBJ2-4,14,TRBV2,CASSGDRGVNIQYF
TRBJ2-7,13,TRBV10-3,CAITEGLPYEQYF
TRBJ2-5,15,TRBV9,CASSDQRGPQETQYF
TRBJ1-3,18,TRBV7-9,CASSAWVPDSSSGNTIYF
TRBJ1-3,16,TRBV5-1,CASSLDGRGQGNTIYF
TRBJ2-5,12,TRBV9,CASSVGGETQYF
TRBJ2-5,15,TRBV27,CASSLIETGGGTQYF
TRBJ1-5,14,TRBV29-1,CSVETGNSNQPQHF
TRBJ1-5,12,TRBV9,CASSPGNQSQHF
TRBJ1-1,13,TRBV2,CASRRDQTGTAFF